Below are 26 T cell receptor beta chains sequenced from a single sample in a study of shared clonotypes between healthy human individuals. Measured with immunoSEQ multiplex PCR; TCRdb has only the in-frame clones, and not every one. The data show more than 1,200,000 clones, with approximately 98.5% seen just once and 0.3% to 0.45% held by the top ten. Material: naive CD4+ T cells sorted from blood. As for subset: CD45RA+ positively selected. Receptors originate from a man aged 30 to 45 in good health.

The chain uses TRBV2 and TRBJ2-1, with D possibly being TRBD2 (6 bases). Germline V gene data show CDR1 as SNHLY and CDR2 as FYNNEI. CDR3 size: 11 residues. Trimming stripped 4 bases from V and 15 bases from J, with 13 bases between. The CDR3 is CASSARLVWFF. CDR3 DNA sequence: TGTGCCAGCAGTGCCCGACTAGTTTGGTTCTTC. Based on the CDR3 plus reference TRBV2 and TRBJ2-1, the full variable domain is EPEVTQTPSHQVTQMGQEVILRCVPISNHLYFYWYRQILGQKVEFLVSFYNNEISEKSEIFDDQFSVERPDGSNFTLKIRSTKLEDSAMYFCASSARLVWFFGPGTRLTVL.

The J gene is TRBJ2-7, the V gene TRBV4-3; TRBD2 agrees at 9 bases. The V and J ends lost 4 bases and 6 bases, in that order; junction bases with no gene match: 7. CDR1 is LGHNA and CDR2 is YSLEER in the germline V gene. This CDR3 spans 14 amino acids. CDR3 residues: CASSRSGRNREQYF. The CDR3 DNA reads as TGCGCCAGCAGCCGGAGCGGGAGGAATCGCGAGCAGTACTTC.

V usage is TRBV2 and J usage is TRBJ2-3; TRBD1 or TRBD2 may be the D gene (6 bases each). This CDR3 has 14 amino acids. CDR1 and CDR2 from the germline V gene are SNHLY and FYNNEI. V was shortened by 6 bases and J by 8 bases, with 18 bases between the two germline ends. In DNA form, the CDR3 reads TGTGCCAGCAGAAAGGGGGGTGGGGAAGGTACGCAGTATTTT. It is translated as CASRKGGGEGTQYF.

The CDR3 DNA reads TGTGCCAGCTCACCACCAATTGGCGGGGAAGCCAAAAACATTCAGTACTTC. Amino acid sequence: CASSPPIGGEAKNIQYF. The chain recombines TRBV18 with TRBJ2-4, with TRBD2 as a possible D gene (6 bases). CDR1 is KGHSH, CDR2 LQKENI, per germline. Trimming left V 0 bases short and J 0 bases short, with 12 bases between. The CDR3 is 17 residues long. Filled out from reference TRBV18 and TRBJ2-4, the complete variable domain reads NAGVMQNPRHLVRRRGQEARLRCSPMKGHSHVYWYRQLPEEGLKFMVYLQKENIIDESGMPKERFSAEFPKEGPSILRIQQVVRGDSAAYFCASSPPIGGEAKNIQYFGAGTRLSVL.

The V call is TRBV5-1, the J call TRBJ2-1; D is ambiguous. This CDR3 is 15 amino acids long. CDR1 SGHRS and CDR2 YFSETQ come from the germline V gene. V was trimmed by 4 bases and J by 6 bases, leaving 17 bases between them. CDR3 sequence (DNA): TGCGCCAGCAGCGAACAGCCAACCCTTTTCAATGAGCAGTTCTTC. Its translation: CASSEQPTLFNEQFF.

The rearrangement links TRBV11-2 to TRBJ1-2; 9 bases line up with TRBD1. The CDR3 is made up of 16 amino acids. The germline gives CDR1 SGHAT, CDR2 FQNNGV. V gave up 3 bases and J gave up 4 bases; unmatched junction bases: 9. The CDR3 reads CASSLPTGTGTYGYTF. The CDR3, as DNA: TGTGCCAGCAGCTTGCCGACCGGGACAGGGACCTATGGCTACACCTTC.

The chain links TRBV10-3 to TRBJ2-1, with D tentatively TRBD1 (5 bases). Germline V CDR1 and CDR2: ENHRY, SYGVKD. V lost 7 bases, J lost 9 bases, and 10 bases lay in between. The CDR3 covers 11 residues. The CDR3 reads CAIKGPGEQFF. DNA of the CDR3: TGTGCCATCAAGGGGCCCGGTGAGCAGTTCTTC.

The chain combines TRBV7-2 with TRBJ1-2, with TRBD1 identical over 9 bases. V lost 2 bases and J lost 3; bases outside the gene matches: 10. The CDR3 loop spans 17 amino acids. Germline V gene sequence: CDR1 SGHTA, CDR2 FQGNSA. The DNA for the CDR3 is TGTGCCAGCAGCTTACAGAGTATCGGACAGGGGCACTATGGCTACACCTTC. Protein: CASSLQSIGQGHYGYTF.

This rearrangement joins TRBV15 to TRBJ1-1; D not resolved. V shed 0 bases and J shed 0 bases, with 11 bases lying between them. The V gene's germline CDR1 is LNHNV and CDR2 YYDKDF (reference sequence). The CDR3 covers 16 residues. Written as DNA, the CDR3 is TGTGCCACCAGCAGAGAGTATGGCAGCATGAACACTGAAGCTTTCTTT. Protein product: CATSREYGSMNTEAFF.

The gene calls are TRBV7-3 and TRBJ2-7; D uncertain. CDR1 and CDR2 from the germline V gene are SGHTA and FQGTGA. This CDR3 contains 13 residues. Between the trimmed V and J ends, which lost 2 bases and 0 bases, there was a span of 5 bases. The DNA for the CDR3 is TGTGCCAGCAGCTTATATGTCTCCTACGAGCAGTACTTC. Amino acid sequence: CASSLYVSYEQYF.

The chain uses TRBV10-1 and TRBJ2-7, with D hard to call. V was shortened by 2 bases and J by 2 bases, with 10 bases between the two germline ends. Germline loops: CDR1 WNHNN, CDR2 SYGVQD (reference sequence). The CDR3 loop spans 14 amino acids. The CDR3 sequence is CASSEGPGAYEQYF. In DNA, the CDR3 is TGCGCCAGCAGTGAGGGACCAGGCGCCTACGAGCAGTACTTC.

This sequence joins TRBV11-3 and TRBJ2-7; maybe TRBD2 (5 bases). The V gene lost 3 bases and the J gene lost 3 bases, with 15 bases spanning the gap. This CDR3 has 15 residues. In germline, CDR1 is SGHNT, CDR2 YENEEA. As DNA, the CDR3 is TGTGCCAGCAGCTTGAGAGGGAGAGGGAACTACGAGCAGTACTTC. Amino acids: CASSLRGRGNYEQYF.

The chain links TRBV15 to TRBJ2-6; D not resolved. Trimming took off 0 bases at V and 4 bases at J, with 10 bases between the two ends. From germline, CDR1 is LNHNV and CDR2 YYDKDF (reference sequence). The CDR3 has 16 residues. CDR3 protein: CATSRDGANGANVLTF. The CDR3 DNA follows: TGTGCCACCAGCAGAGACGGTGCGAACGGGGCCAACGTCCTGACTTTC.

V and J are TRBV9 and TRBJ2-1; 7 nucleotides align to TRBD1. The trim removed 3 bases at V and 1 base at J, leaving 7 bases unmatched. CDR3 length: 16 amino acids. Germline V CDR1 and CDR2: SGDLS, YYNGEE. The CDR3 nucleotides read TGTGCCAGCAGCGGATCTGGGACAGTTTCCTACAATGAGCAGTTCTTC. This translates into CASSGSGTVSYNEQFF. Looking up the rest from reference TRBV9 and TRBJ2-1 gives the full variable domain: DSGVTQTPKHLITATGQRVTLRCSPRSGDLSVYWYQQSLDQGLQFLIQYYNGEERAKGNILERFSAQQFPDLHSELNLSSLELGDSALYFCASSGSGTVSYNEQFFGPGTRLTVL.

The chain has TRBV6-6 and TRBJ2-7; a possible D gene is TRBD2 (6 bases). This CDR3 has 15 residues. The V gene's germline CDR1 is MNHNY and CDR2 SVGAGI (reference sequence). Trimming pared 0 bases from V and 2 bases from J, leaving 11 bases between. The CDR3 reads CASSYSTGVAYEQYF. CDR3 sequence (DNA): TGTGCCAGCAGTTACTCGACGGGGGTTGCCTACGAGCAGTACTTC.

CDR3 amino acids: CASSTGTSGRRLTDTQYF. The CDR3, as DNA: TGTGCCAGCAGCACCGGGACTAGCGGGAGGAGGCTGACAGATACGCAGTATTTT. This chain links TRBV5-6 with TRBJ2-3; 15 nucleotides line up with TRBD2. This CDR3 comprises 18 residues. Germline CDR1 reads SGHDT; CDR2 reads YYEEEE. V was pared by 4 bases and J by 3 bases, with 9 bases of the junction left unmatched.

The V gene is TRBV18, the J gene TRBJ2-1, with a possible D match to TRBD2 (6 bases). The germline CDR1 and CDR2 sequences are KGHSH and LQKENI. This CDR3 is built from 16 residues. With 1 base removed from V and 2 bases from J, the gap between germline ends came to 12 bases. The CDR3 sequence: CASSPRDAGPYNEQFF. CDR3 nucleotide sequence: TGTGCCAGCTCACCACGCGATGCGGGGCCCTACAATGAGCAGTTCTTC. The full variable domain, its missing parts supplied by reference TRBV18 and TRBJ2-1, is NAGVMQNPRHLVRRRGQEARLRCSPMKGHSHVYWYRQLPEEGLKFMVYLQKENIIDESGMPKERFSAEFPKEGPSILRIQQVVRGDSAAYFCASSPRDAGPYNEQFFGPGTRLTVL.

This clone was recorded once. This sequence joins TRBV4-1 and TRBJ2-5; 11 positions agree with TRBD1. This CDR3 region has 16 residues. With V trimmed by 2 bases and J by 1 base, 3 bases remained unmatched. The germline V gene encodes CDR1 MGHRA and CDR2 YSYEKL. CDR3 amino acids: CASSQPDRGLQETQYF. Written as DNA, the CDR3 is TGCGCCAGCAGCCAACCGGACAGGGGGCTCCAAGAGACCCAGTACTTC.

The chain carries TRBV28 and TRBJ2-7, with D perhaps matching TRBD2 (5 bases). V was clipped by 6 bases and J by 5 bases, with 14 bases between them. The CDR3 has 13 amino acids. Per the germline V gene, CDR1 is MDHEN and CDR2 is SYDVKM. The CDR3 protein is CASSPPGLDEQYF. DNA for the CDR3: TGTGCCAGCAGCCCGCCCGGACTGGACGAGCAGTACTTC.

The gene calls are TRBV5-1 and TRBJ2-7, with 10 bases that match TRBD1. CDR1 and CDR2 (germline): SGHRS, YFSETQ. The J segment lost 6 bases and the V segment lost 4 bases, leaving 10 bases of the junction unmatched. There are 15 residues in the CDR3. CDR3 DNA sequence: TGCGCCAGCAGCCCCGGGACAGGGGAAGTCTTCGAGCAGTACTTC. Translation: CASSPGTGEVFEQYF.

This clone has only one observation. The rearrangement links TRBV28 to TRBJ2-7, with D unresolved. Looked up from germline, CDR1 is MDHEN and CDR2 is SYDVKM. Trimming shortened V by 5 bases and J by 5 bases, and 19 bases separated the two germline ends. This CDR3 is 15 amino acids long. CDR3 DNA sequence: TGTGCCAGCAGTCCCAACCTGGACCTAAGGAACGAGCAGTACTTC. Translation: CASSPNLDLRNEQYF.

The V and J genes are TRBV6-6 and TRBJ1-5; perhaps TRBD1 as D (5 bases). The CDR3 spans 13 residues. V lost 7 bases and J lost 3, with 10 bases in between. The germline CDR1 and CDR2 sequences are MNHNY and SVGAGI (reference sequence). The DNA for the CDR3 is TGTGCCAGCACACAGGCAACCAATCAGCCCCAGCATTTT. As protein: CASTQATNQPQHF.

V and J are TRBV11-3 and TRBJ2-1; D not certain. CDR3 length: 15 residues. Germline lookup yields CDR1 SGHNT and CDR2 YENEEA. Trimming left V 1 base short and J 5 bases short, with 12 bases between. The CDR3 loop is CASSLVGDSNNEQFF. CDR3 nucleotides: TGTGCCAGCAGCTTAGTTGGGGATTCGAACAATGAGCAGTTCTTC.

This chain joins TRBV27 and TRBJ2-5; 13 bases fit TRBD2. V lost 6 bases to trimming and J lost 8 bases; unmatched junction nucleotides: 12. This CDR3 region has 16 residues. CDR1 is MNHEY and CDR2 is SMNVEV in the germline V gene (reference sequence). The CDR3 DNA reads TGTGCCAGCAGGGGACTAGCGGGATTCCCCGGTGAAACCCAGTACTTC. Translating it yields CASRGLAGFPGETQYF.

The chain uses TRBV5-6 and TRBJ1-2; D gene unclear. Germline-derived CDR1 and CDR2 are SGHDT and YYEEEE. This CDR3 is built from 13 residues. The V end lost 2 bases, the J end lost 6 bases, and 11 bases lay between the germline ends. This CDR3 is CASSFRGMDGYTF. CDR3 DNA sequence: TGTGCCAGCAGCTTTCGGGGAATGGATGGCTACACCTTC.

The chain couples TRBV19 to TRBJ2-2, with D maybe TRBD2 (5 bases). Germline lookup yields CDR1 LNHDA and CDR2 SQIVND (reference sequence). CDR3 size: 17 residues. Trimming pared 3 bases from V and 2 bases from J, leaving 16 bases between. This CDR3 is CASSIEGAGINTGELFF. In DNA, the CDR3 is TGTGCCAGTAGTATCGAAGGCGCCGGGATTAACACCGGGGAGCTGTTTTTT. The entire variable domain, with the rest obtained from reference TRBV19 and TRBJ2-2, is as follows: DGGITQSPKYLFRKEGQNVTLSCEQNLNHDAMYWYRQDPGQGLRLIYYSQIVNDFQKGDIAEGYSVSREKKESFPLTVTSAQKNPTAFYLCASSIEGAGINTGELFFGEGSRLTVL.